A few counts support the clone carrying this T cell receptor (beta chain). The antigen is unknown. This sample is part of a study of cytomegalovirus exposure and HLA in healthy donors. Whole-study findings and limits: Later analysis placed DRB1 highest and HLA-C lowest in TCR association rates, which differed by HLA locus. Within an earlier analysis, most TCR beta V segments proved productive either about 87% or about 30% of the time. Highly shared sequence variants in one cluster were likely a sequencing artifact. According to a later analysis, donors in an Asian-associated ancestry cluster reportedly had fewer N-insertions than the roughly 720-donor mean.

Vbeta (60) and Jbeta (13) primers were used in the PCR. Assay: immunoSEQ multiplex PCR; the TCRdb copy retains only in-frame clones and omits some. The data contain 150,000 to 200,000 clones, roughly 72% of them singletons. Sequences were obtained from PBMCs. This sequence originates from a middle-aged man in good health and CMV-seronegative.

CDR3 bases: TGTGCCTGGAGTGACGGGGAGTCTGAAGCTTTCTTT. This codes for CAWSDGESEAFF. The chain combines TRBV30 with TRBJ1-1, with D unresolved. CDR1 and CDR2 (germline): GTSNPN, SVGIG (reference sequence). V was pared by 1 base and J by 6 bases, with 9 bases between. This CDR3 region has 12 residues.